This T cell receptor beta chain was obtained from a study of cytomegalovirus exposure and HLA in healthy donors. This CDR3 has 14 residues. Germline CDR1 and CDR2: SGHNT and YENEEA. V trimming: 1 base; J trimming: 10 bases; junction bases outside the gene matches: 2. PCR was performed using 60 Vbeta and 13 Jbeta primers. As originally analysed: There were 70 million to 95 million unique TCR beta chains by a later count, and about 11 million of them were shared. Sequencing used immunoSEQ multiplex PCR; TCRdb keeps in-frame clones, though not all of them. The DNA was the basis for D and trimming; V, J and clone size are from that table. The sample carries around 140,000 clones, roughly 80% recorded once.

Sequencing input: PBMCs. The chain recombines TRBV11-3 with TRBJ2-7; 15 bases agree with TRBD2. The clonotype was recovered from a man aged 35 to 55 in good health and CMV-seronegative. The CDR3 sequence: CASSLGTSGGEQYF. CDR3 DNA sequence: TGTGCCAGCAGCTTAGGGACTAGCGGGGGGGAACAGTACTTC.